The sequence of this T cell receptor (beta chain) was determined in a study of tissue T cells after allogeneic stem cell transplantation. By its share, this clone is medium-sized. Its antigen is not identified. These gene names are mouse names. The CDR3 end falls 1 residue outside the read, so it is completed with the germline J gene. The time point: mouse harvest day 7 after allogeneic transplant. The graft held 10^6 splenic CD5+ T cells and 10^7 T-cell-depleted bone marrow cells. This mouse GVHD model was MHC-mismatched B6 to BALB/c, profiled day 7 or 14. Sequenced by immunoSEQ multiplex PCR; TCRdb stores in-frame clones only, minus some. The sample lists under 9,000 clones, approximately 52% occurring once. CDR3 length equals 13 residues. With 4 bases removed from V and 0 bases from J, the gap between germline ends came to 4 bases. CDR1 and CDR2 from the germline V gene are KGHPV and FQNQEV (reference sequence).

The study's findings and limits: In patients and mice, blood and spleen missed much of tissue repertoire. Motif-based clustering found tissue-specific repertoire signatures shared across patients, though few clones were shared. Anatomically similar tissues had similar TCR repertoires within each patient.

The origin of this receptor is a female BALB/c mouse given C57BL/6 T cells with graft-versus-host disease after an allogeneic hematopoietic cell transplant. The chain couples TRBV26 to TRBJ1-3; D call uncertain. Sequencing was done on a sample of lymph node tissue. Incomplete CDR3 DNA: TGTGCCAGCAGTCCGGATTCTGGAAATACGCTCTAT. Its protein is CASSPDSGNTLY. The full-length CDR3 reads as CASSPDSGNTLYF.